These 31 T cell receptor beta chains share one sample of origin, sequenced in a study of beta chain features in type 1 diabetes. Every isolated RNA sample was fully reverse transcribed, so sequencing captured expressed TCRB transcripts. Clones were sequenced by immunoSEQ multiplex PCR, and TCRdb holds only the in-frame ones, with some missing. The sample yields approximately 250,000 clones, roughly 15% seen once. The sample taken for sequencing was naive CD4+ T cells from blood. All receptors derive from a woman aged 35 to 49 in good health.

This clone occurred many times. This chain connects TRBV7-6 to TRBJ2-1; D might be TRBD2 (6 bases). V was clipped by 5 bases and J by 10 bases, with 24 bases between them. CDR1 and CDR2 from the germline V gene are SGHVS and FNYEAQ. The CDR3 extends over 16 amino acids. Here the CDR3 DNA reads TGTGCCAGCAGCAACCTCGCCGGGACTTCCCGAAGGGAGCAGTTCTTC. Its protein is CASSNLAGTSRREQFF.

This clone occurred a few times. CDR3 nucleotides: TGTGCCAGCAGCCCGACCAAAGTTCTCCCTAAACTAAACTATGGCTACACCTTC. Its protein product is CASSPTKVLPKLNYGYTF. V is TRBV7-9 and J is TRBJ1-2; no reliable D call. This CDR3 has 18 amino acids. Per the germline V gene, CDR1 is SEHNR and CDR2 is FQNEAQ (reference sequence). V shed 5 bases and J shed 2 bases, with 24 bases lying between them.

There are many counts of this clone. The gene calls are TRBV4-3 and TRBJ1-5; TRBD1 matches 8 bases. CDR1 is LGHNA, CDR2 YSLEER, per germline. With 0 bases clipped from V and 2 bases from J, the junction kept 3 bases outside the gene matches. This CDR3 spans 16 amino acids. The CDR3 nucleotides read TGCGCCAGCAGCCAAGACAGGGGGCTTGGCAATCAGCCCCAGCATTTT. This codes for CASSQDRGLGNQPQHF.

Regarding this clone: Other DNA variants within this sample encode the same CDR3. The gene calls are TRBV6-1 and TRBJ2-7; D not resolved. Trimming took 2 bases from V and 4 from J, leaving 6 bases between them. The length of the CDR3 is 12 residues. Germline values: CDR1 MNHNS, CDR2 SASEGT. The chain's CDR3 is CASSERGYEQYF. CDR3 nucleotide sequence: TGTGCCAGCAGTGAACGCGGTTACGAGCAGTACTTC.

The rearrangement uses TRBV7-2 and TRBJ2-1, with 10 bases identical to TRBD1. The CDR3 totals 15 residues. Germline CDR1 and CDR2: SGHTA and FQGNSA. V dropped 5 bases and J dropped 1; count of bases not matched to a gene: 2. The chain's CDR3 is CASSPGQGSYNEQFF. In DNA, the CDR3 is TGTGCCAGCAGCCCGGGACAGGGGTCCTACAATGAGCAGTTCTTC.

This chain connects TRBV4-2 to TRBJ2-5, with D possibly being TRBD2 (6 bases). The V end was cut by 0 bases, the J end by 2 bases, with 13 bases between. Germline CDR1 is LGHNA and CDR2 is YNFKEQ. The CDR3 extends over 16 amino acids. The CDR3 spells CASSQDPTRGQETQYF. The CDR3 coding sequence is TGTGCCAGCAGCCAAGATCCCACCCGGGGGCAAGAGACCCAGTACTTC.

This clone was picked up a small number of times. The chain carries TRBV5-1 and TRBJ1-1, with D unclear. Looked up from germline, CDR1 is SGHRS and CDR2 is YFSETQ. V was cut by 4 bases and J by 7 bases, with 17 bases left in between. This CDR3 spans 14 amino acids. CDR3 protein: CASSPLGNAHEAFF. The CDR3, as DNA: TGCGCCAGCAGCCCACTAGGCAATGCTCATGAAGCTTTCTTT.

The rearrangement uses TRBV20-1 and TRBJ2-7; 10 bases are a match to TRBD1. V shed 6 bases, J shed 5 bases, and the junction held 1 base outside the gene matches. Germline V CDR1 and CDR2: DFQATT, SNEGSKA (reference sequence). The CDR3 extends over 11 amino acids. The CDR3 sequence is CSAGQGNEQYF. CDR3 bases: TGCAGTGCGGGACAGGGGAACGAGCAGTACTTC.

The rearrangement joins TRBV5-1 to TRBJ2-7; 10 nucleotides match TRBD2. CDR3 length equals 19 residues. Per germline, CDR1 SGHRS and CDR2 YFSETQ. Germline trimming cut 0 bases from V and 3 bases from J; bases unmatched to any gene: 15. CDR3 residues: CASSLAPSGGRGLHYEQYF. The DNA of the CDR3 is TGCGCCAGCAGCTTGGCCCCTAGCGGGGGCCGAGGTTTACACTACGAGCAGTACTTC.

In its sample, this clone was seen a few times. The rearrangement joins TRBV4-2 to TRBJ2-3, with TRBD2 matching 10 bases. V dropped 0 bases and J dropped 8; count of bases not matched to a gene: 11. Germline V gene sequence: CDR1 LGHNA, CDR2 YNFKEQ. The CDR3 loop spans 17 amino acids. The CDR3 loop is CASSQDSTSGTQRTQYF. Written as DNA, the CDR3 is TGTGCCAGCAGCCAAGATAGTACTAGCGGGACCCAACGTACGCAGTATTTT.

CDR3 DNA: TGTGCCAGCAGCTCGCCTGTGGGCAGGGGTAATCAGCCCCAGCATTTT. This translates into CASSSPVGRGNQPQHF. The V gene is TRBV7-9, the J gene TRBJ1-5, with D possibly matching TRBD1 (6 bases). Per the germline V gene, CDR1 is SEHNR and CDR2 is FQNEAQ (reference sequence). The CDR3 loop spans 16 amino acids. Trimming took 4 bases from V and 4 from J, leaving 17 bases between them.

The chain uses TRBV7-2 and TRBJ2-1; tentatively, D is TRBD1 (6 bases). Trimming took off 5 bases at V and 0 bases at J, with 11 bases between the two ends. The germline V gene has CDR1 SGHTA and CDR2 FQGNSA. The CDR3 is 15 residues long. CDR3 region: CASSRTASSYNEQFF. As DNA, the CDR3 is TGTGCCAGCAGCCGGACAGCCAGCTCCTACAATGAGCAGTTCTTC.

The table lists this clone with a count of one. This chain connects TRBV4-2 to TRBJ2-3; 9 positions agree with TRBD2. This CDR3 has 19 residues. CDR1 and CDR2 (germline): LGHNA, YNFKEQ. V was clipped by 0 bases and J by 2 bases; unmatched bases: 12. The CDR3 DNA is TGTGCCAGCAGCCAAGAAGCGTCCCGGGCTAGCGGGGCCACAGATACGCAGTATTTT. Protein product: CASSQEASRASGATDTQYF.

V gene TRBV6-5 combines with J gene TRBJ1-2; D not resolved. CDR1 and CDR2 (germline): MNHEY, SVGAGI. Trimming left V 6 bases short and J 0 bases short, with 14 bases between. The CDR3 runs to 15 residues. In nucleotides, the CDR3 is TGTGCCAGCAGAATAACGACAACAACTAACTATGGCTACACCTTC. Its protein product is CASRITTTTNYGYTF.

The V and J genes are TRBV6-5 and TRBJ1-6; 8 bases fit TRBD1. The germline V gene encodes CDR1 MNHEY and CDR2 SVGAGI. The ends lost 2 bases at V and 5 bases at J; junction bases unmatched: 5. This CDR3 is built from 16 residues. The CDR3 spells CASSYGQGADNSPLHF. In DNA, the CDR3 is TGTGCCAGCAGTTACGGGCAGGGGGCGGATAATTCACCCCTCCACTTT.

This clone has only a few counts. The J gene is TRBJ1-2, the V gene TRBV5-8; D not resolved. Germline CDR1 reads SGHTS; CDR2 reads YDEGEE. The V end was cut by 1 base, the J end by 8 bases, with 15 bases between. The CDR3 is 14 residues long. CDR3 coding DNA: TGTGCCAGCAGCTTGTGGACTGGAACGTTCGGCTACACCTTC. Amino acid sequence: CASSLWTGTFGYTF.

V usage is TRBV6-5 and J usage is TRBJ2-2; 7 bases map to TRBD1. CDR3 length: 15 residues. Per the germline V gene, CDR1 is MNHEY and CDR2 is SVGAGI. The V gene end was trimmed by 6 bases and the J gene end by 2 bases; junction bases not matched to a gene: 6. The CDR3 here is CASSRQGSNTGELFF. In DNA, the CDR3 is TGTGCCAGCAGCCGACAGGGTTCCAACACCGGGGAGCTGTTTTTT.

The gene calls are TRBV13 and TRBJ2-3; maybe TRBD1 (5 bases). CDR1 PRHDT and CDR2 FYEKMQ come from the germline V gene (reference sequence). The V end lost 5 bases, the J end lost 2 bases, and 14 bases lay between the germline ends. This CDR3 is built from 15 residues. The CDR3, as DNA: TGTGCCAGCAGCGCGCATAGGGGAAACACAGATACGCAGTATTTT. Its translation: CASSAHRGNTDTQYF. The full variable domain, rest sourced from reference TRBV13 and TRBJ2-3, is AAGVIQSPRHLIKEKRETATLKCYPIPRHDTVYWYQQGPGQDPQFLISFYEKMQSDKGSIPDRFSAQQFSDYHSELNMSSLELGDSALYFCASSAHRGNTDTQYFGPGTRLTVL.

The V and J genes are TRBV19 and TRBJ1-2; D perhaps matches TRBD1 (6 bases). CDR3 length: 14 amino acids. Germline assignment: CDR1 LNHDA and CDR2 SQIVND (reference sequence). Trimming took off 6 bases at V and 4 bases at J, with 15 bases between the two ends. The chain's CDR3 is CASSSRQAPYGYTF. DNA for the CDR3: TGTGCCAGTAGCTCGAGACAGGCACCCTATGGCTACACCTTC.

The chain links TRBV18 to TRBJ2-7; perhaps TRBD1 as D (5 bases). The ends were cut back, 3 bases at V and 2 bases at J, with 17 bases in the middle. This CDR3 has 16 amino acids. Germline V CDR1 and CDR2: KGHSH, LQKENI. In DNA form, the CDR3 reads TGTGCCAGCTCACCGGTACAGGATTCTATTCCCTACGAGCAGTACTTC. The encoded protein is CASSPVQDSIPYEQYF.

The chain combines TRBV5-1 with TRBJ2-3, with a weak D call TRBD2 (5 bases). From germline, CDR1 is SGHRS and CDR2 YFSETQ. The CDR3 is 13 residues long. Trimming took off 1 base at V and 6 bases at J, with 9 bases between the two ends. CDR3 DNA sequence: TGCGCCAGCAGCTTGACCGGGGAGGATACGCAGTATTTT. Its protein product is CASSLTGEDTQYF.

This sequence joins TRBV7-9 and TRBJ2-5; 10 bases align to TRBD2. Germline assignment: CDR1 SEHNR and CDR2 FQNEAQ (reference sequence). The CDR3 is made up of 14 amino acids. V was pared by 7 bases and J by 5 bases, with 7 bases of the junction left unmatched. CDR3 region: CASTPGAGGETQYF. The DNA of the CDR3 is TGTGCCAGCACCCCCGGAGCGGGGGGGGAGACCCAGTACTTC.

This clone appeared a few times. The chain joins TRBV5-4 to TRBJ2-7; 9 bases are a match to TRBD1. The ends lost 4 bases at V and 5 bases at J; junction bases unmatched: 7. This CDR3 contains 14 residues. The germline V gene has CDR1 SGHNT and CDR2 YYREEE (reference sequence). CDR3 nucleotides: TGTGCCAGCAGCCTGGGACAGGGACGGGACGAGCAGTACTTC. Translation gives CASSLGQGRDEQYF.

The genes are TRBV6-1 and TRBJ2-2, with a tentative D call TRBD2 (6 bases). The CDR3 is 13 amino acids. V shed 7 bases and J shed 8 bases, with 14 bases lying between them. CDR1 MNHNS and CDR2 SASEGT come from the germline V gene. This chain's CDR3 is CASNYRREGELFF. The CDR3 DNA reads TGTGCCAGCAACTACAGGAGGGAAGGGGAGCTGTTTTTT.

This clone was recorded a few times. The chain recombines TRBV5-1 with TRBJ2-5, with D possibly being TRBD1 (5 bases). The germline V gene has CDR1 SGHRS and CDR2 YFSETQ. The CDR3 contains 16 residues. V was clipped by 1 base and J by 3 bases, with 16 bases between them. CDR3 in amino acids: CASSLRQPPPKETQYF. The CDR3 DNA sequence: TGCGCCAGCAGCTTGAGACAGCCACCTCCCAAAGAGACCCAGTACTTC. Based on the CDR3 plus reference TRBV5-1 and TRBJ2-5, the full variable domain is KAGVTQTPRYLIKTRGQQVTLSCSPISGHRSVSWYQQTPGQGLQFLFEYFSETQRNKGNFPGRFSGRQFSNSRSEMNVSTLELGDSALYLCASSLRQPPPKETQYFGPGTRLLVL.

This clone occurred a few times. CDR3 sequence: CASSDRVRYNEKLFF. The CDR3 DNA reads as TGTGCCAGCAGTGACCGGGTGCGGTATAATGAAAAACTGTTTTTT. The gene calls are TRBV2 and TRBJ1-4; D is undetermined. The germline V gene has CDR1 SNHLY and CDR2 FYNNEI. Trimming took off 3 bases at V and 4 bases at J, with 12 bases between the two ends. The CDR3 runs 15 residues.

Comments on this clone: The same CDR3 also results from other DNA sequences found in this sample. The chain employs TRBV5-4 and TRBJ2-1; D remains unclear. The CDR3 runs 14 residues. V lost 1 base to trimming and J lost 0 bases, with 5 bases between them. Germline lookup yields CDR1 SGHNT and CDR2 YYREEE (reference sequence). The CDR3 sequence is CASSLRGSYNEQFF. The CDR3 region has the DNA TGTGCCAGCAGCTTGCGAGGCTCCTACAATGAGCAGTTCTTC.

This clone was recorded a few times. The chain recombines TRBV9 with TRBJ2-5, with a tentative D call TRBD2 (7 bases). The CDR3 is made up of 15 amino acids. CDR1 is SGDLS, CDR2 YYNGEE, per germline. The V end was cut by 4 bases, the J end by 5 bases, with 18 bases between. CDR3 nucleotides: TGTGCCAGCAGCCTGCGGCGGGGGCTCTGGGAGACCCAGTACTTC. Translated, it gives CASSLRRGLWETQYF.

In DNA form, the CDR3 reads TGTGCCAGTAGTATCGCGGGGGTCGCCTACGAGCAGTACTTC. Amino acids: CASSIAGVAYEQYF. The V gene is TRBV19, the J gene TRBJ2-7, with 7 bases aligning to TRBD2. CDR1 is LNHDA and CDR2 is SQIVND in the germline V gene (reference sequence). Losses at the gene ends were 3 bases for V and 2 bases for J; bases not matched to a gene: 4. The CDR3 is 14 residues long.

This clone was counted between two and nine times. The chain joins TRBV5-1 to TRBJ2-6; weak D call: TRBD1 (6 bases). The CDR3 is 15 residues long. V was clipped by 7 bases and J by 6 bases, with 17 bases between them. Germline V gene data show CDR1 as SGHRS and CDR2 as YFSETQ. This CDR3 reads CASAIPLGQANVLTF. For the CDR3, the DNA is TGCGCCAGCGCCATCCCTCTGGGACAGGCCAACGTCCTGACTTTC.

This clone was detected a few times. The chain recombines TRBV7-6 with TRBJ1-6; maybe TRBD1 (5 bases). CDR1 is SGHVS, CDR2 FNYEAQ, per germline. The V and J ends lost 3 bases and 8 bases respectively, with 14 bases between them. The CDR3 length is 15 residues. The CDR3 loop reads CASSLGHPQDSPLHF. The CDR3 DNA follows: TGTGCCAGCAGCTTGGGGCACCCTCAGGATTCACCCCTCCACTTT.